The count of the clone carrying this TCR beta chain is one. Its antigen is unknown. These data are taken from a study of shared clonotypes between healthy human individuals. Study-wide context: Three plates each covered CD4 naive and memory; CD8 naive two, CD8 memory one.

Assay: immunoSEQ multiplex PCR; the TCRdb copy retains only in-frame clones and omits some. This table has around 700,000 clones, roughly 73% appearing once. The study's findings and limits: Relative to their counterparts shared across all four donors, non-shared clonotypes exhibited diminished generation probabilities.

CDR3 length: 15 residues. The V gene's germline CDR1 is SNHLY and CDR2 FYNNEI. V was shortened by 6 bases and J by 1 base, with 15 bases between the two germline ends. This TCR was sampled from a woman in her thirties in good health. Sequences were obtained from memory CD4+ T cells sorted from blood. Subset in this sample: CD45RA-negative fraction. The chain carries TRBV2 and TRBJ2-5; a weak D match, TRBD1 (5 bases). The DNA for the CDR3 is TGTGCCAGCAGGCGGTCCGTCAGGGCCCAAGAGACCCAGTACTTC. It codes for CASRRSVRAQETQYF.